The 21 T cell receptor beta chains reported below all come from one sample, sequenced in a study of T cells in Graves' hyperthyroidism and ophthalmopathy. There were TCR beta CDR3 regions amplified from RNA transcripts. Researchers ran a first-round RT-PCR on the TCR CDR3 using the HTBI primer set. TCRdb ran MiXCR on the multiplex PCR reads and lists one entry per CDR3 protein. The sample carries approximately 430,000 distinct CDR3 sequences, 14% to 15% recorded once. Specimen: blood. The origin of the receptors is a man between 18 and 35 years old with Graves' ophthalmopathy.

This clonotype was found many times. The gene calls are TRBV4-2 and TRBJ1-5; D unresolved. Germline V CDR1 and CDR2: LGHNA, YNFKEQ. The length of the CDR3 is 14 residues. Trimming took 0 bases from V and 4 from J, leaving 7 bases between them. The CDR3 region has the DNA TGTGCCAGCAGCCAAGACAGTGCGAATCAGCCCCAGCATTTT. Its protein product is CASSQDSANQPQHF.

This clonotype was detected only a few times. This chain links TRBV29-1 with TRBJ2-7; 7 nucleotides agree with TRBD1. The germline CDR1 and CDR2 sequences are SQVTM and ANQGSEA. Trimming cost V 0 bases and J 1 base; bases outside gene matches: 6. This CDR3 spans 15 amino acids. CDR3 sequence: CSVEDLSRGSYEQYF. For the CDR3, the DNA is TGCAGCGTTGAAGATCTTTCCAGGGGGTCCTACGAGCAGTACTTC.

This clonotype was recorded many times. The V gene is TRBV20-1, the J gene TRBJ2-7; 7 bases line up with TRBD2. Unmatched junction bases numbered 6, after V lost 5 bases and J lost 2 bases. Germline CDR1 is DFQATT and CDR2 is SNEGSKA (reference sequence). The CDR3 has 13 residues. The CDR3 bases are TGCAGTGCTGGGCGGGAGTTGGCCTACGAGCAGTACTTC. Translation: CSAGRELAYEQYF.

Of note for this clonotype: A single base separates this from a much larger clone, so it may be a read error. CDR3 region: CDSSLDRTGGREQYF. CDR3 bases: TGCGACAGCAGCTTGGATCGGACAGGGGGACGGGAGCAGTACTTC. V gene TRBV5-1 combines with J gene TRBJ2-7, with 10 positions matching TRBD1. CDR3 size: 15 residues. Germline assignment: CDR1 SGHRS and CDR2 YFSETQ.

This clonotype appeared many times. The rearrangement uses TRBV2 and TRBJ2-1; D perhaps matches TRBD2 (6 bases). This CDR3 is 15 amino acids long. Trimming removed 8 bases from V and 5 bases from J, with 19 bases in between. The germline V gene has CDR1 SNHLY and CDR2 FYNNEI. The CDR3 loop reads CASPVPVPGDNEQFF. The CDR3 nucleotides read TGTGCCAGCCCCGTCCCCGTGCCGGGGGACAATGAGCAGTTCTTC.

This clonotype has ten or more counts. The chain uses TRBV2 and TRBJ2-7; D may be TRBD1 or TRBD2 (5 bases each). The germline CDR1 and CDR2 sequences are SNHLY and FYNNEI. The CDR3 extends over 12 amino acids. Deletions cut 8 bases from V and 11 bases from J, with 19 bases between. CDR3 DNA: TGTGCCAGCGCGACAGTGGGGGTGGCGGAGTACTTC. Residues: CASATVGVAEYF.

This clonotype was seen a handful of times. CDR3: CASSLQPSGNTIYF. CDR3 sequence (DNA): TGTGCCAGCAGCTTACAGCCCTCTGGAAACACCATATATTTT. V gene TRBV7-6 combines with J gene TRBJ1-3, with no clear D. Trimming shortened V by 2 bases and J by 0 bases, and 5 bases separated the two germline ends. The CDR3 runs to 14 residues. Germline V gene lookup returns CDR1 SGHVS and CDR2 FNYEAQ.

This clonotype was seen a handful of times. A much larger clone differs by one base, so this may be a read error. The V call is TRBV6-1, the J call TRBJ2-1; 8 positions match TRBD2. Per the germline V gene, CDR1 is MNHNS and CDR2 is SASEGT. CDR3 length: 15 amino acids. The CDR3 DNA is TGTGCCACCATGCCTAGGCGGGAGGTCTACAGTGAGCAGTTCTTC. It yields the protein CATMPRREVYSEQFF.

CDR3 in DNA: TGCGCCAGCACCGGGACAGGGTCGGGCGAGCAGTACTTC. Encoded protein: CASTGTGSGEQYF. The V gene is TRBV5-1, the J gene TRBJ2-7; TRBD1 matches at 9 bases. Per germline, CDR1 SGHRS and CDR2 YFSETQ. V shed 6 bases and J 6 bases; nucleotides not matched to a gene: 7. The CDR3 contains 13 residues.

This clonotype was seen ten or more times. This chain links TRBV7-3 with TRBJ2-1; 7 nucleotides line up with TRBD2. The CDR3 has 16 amino acids. Germline V gene sequence: CDR1 SGHTA, CDR2 FQGTGA. V was pared by 0 bases and J by 3 bases, with 5 bases of the junction left unmatched. CDR3 nucleotide sequence: TGTGCCAGCAGCTTAACCGGGCCTAGCGGCTACAATGAGCAGTTCTTC. Protein product: CASSLTGPSGYNEQFF.

The rearrangement links TRBV30 to TRBJ1-5, with D possibly being TRBD1 (5 bases). CDR1 is GTSNPN and CDR2 is SVGIG in the germline V gene (reference sequence). V lost 2 bases and J 1 base, leaving 9 bases between the germline ends. CDR3 length equals 14 residues. Written as DNA, the CDR3 is TGTGCCTGGAGTCCCGACAGCAGCAATCAGCCCCAGCATTTT. This sequence encodes CAWSPDSSNQPQHF.

This clonotype was picked up a small number of times. The chain combines TRBV5-1 with TRBJ2-5; D gene unclear. Trimming pared 0 bases from V and 2 bases from J, leaving 11 bases between. The germline gives CDR1 SGHRS, CDR2 YFSETQ. This CDR3 comprises 15 residues. The CDR3: CASSLEHLLQETQYF. The CDR3 DNA follows: TGCGCCAGCAGCTTGGAACACCTCCTTCAAGAGACCCAGTACTTC.

This clonotype has only a few counts. V usage is TRBV24-1 and J usage is TRBJ2-2; 8 nucleotides match TRBD1. Trimming cost V 5 bases and J 7 bases; bases outside gene matches: 14. The CDR3 contains 17 residues. CDR1 KGHDR and CDR2 SFDVKD come from the germline V gene. Here the CDR3 reads CATSGPPGGQGLGELFF. DNA for the CDR3: TGTGCCACCAGTGGTCCACCTGGAGGACAGGGACTCGGGGAGCTGTTTTTT.

This clonotype was recorded many times. The V gene is TRBV28, the J gene TRBJ2-7; TRBD2 is a possible D gene (6 bases). Germline V gene sequence: CDR1 MDHEN, CDR2 SYDVKM. Deletions cut 5 bases from V and 5 bases from J, with 16 bases between. There are 14 residues in the CDR3. DNA for the CDR3: TGTGCCAGCAGTCCCCCCGCAGGGAGGAACGAGCAGTACTTC. Translating gives CASSPPAGRNEQYF.

This clonotype appeared once. A much larger clone differs from this one at a single base, so this may be a read error. V and J are TRBV2 and TRBJ2-7; D gene ambiguous. The J call may be mistaken, given a closer DNA end match to TRBJ2-1. The V gene's germline CDR1 is SNHLY and CDR2 FYNNEI. The CDR3 is 11 residues long. The CDR3 here is CASAQNYEQFF. Written as DNA, the CDR3 is TGTGCCAGCGCACAGAACTACGAGCAGTTCTTC.

The table lists this clonotype with a few counts. The chain has TRBV2 and TRBJ2-5, with 11 nucleotides matching TRBD1. The V gene end was trimmed by 6 bases and the J gene end by 5 bases; junction bases not matched to a gene: 5. Germline CDR1 SNHLY, CDR2 FYNNEI. This CDR3 has 14 amino acids. This CDR3 reads CASRAGQGAETQYF. The CDR3 DNA reads as TGTGCCAGCAGGGCAGGACAGGGGGCTGAGACCCAGTACTTC.

J is TRBJ1-1 and V is TRBV29-1; possibly TRBD1 for D (6 bases). Germline V CDR1 and CDR2: SQVTM, ANQGSEA. The length of the CDR3 is 17 residues. The germline V and J ends were trimmed by 4 bases and 2 bases, with 23 bases remaining between them. The CDR3 DNA reads as TGCAGCGTTGTTGGATCCCTGGGGGCCAGGGCCAACACTGAAGCTTTCTTT. Translated, it gives CSVVGSLGARANTEAFF.

This clonotype was seen more than once but under ten times. This chain links TRBV27 with TRBJ2-3, with no clear D. Looked up from germline, CDR1 is MNHEY and CDR2 is SMNVEV (reference sequence). There are 14 residues in the CDR3. Trimming removed 0 bases from V and 0 bases from J, with 4 bases in between. The CDR3 loop reads CASSLSASTDTQYF. In DNA, the CDR3 is TGTGCCAGCAGTTTATCTGCTAGCACAGATACGCAGTATTTT.

This clonotype was observed a handful of times. The chain combines TRBV5-5 with TRBJ2-7; a possible D gene is TRBD1 (6 bases). V gave up 7 bases and J gave up 6 bases, with 20 bases separating them. The CDR3 length is 14 residues. CDR1 and CDR2 (germline): SGHKS, YYEKEE (reference sequence). DNA for the CDR3: TGTGCCAGCGGCCCAGGGGCCCCCTCTTTCGAGCAGTACTTC. Its translation is CASGPGAPSFEQYF.

The chain carries TRBV19 and TRBJ1-6, with unresolved D. V gave up 7 bases and J gave up 3 bases, with 13 bases separating them. CDR1 is LNHDA and CDR2 is SQIVND in the germline V gene (reference sequence). The CDR3 is made up of 15 amino acids. The CDR3 nucleotides are TGTGCCAGTACCCGCGAGCGACACTATAATTCACCCCTCCACTTT. Its translation is CASTRERHYNSPLHF.

This clonotype was observed at least ten times. This chain's CDR3 is CASSFMGRETMNTEAFF. The CDR3 DNA sequence: TGCGCCAGCAGCTTTATGGGTCGAGAGACGATGAACACTGAAGCTTTCTTT. The chain combines TRBV5-1 with TRBJ1-1; no firm D call. The CDR3 loop spans 17 amino acids. Trimming left V 2 bases short and J 0 bases short, with 17 bases between. The germline gives CDR1 SGHRS, CDR2 YFSETQ. Full variable domain (rest looked up from reference TRBV5-1 and TRBJ1-1): KAGVTQTPRYLIKTRGQQVTLSCSPISGHRSVSWYQQTPGQGLQFLFEYFSETQRNKGNFPGRFSGRQFSNSRSEMNVSTLELGDSALYLCASSFMGRETMNTEAFFGQGTRLTVV.